Listed below are T cell receptor beta chains from one sample, sequenced in a study of beta chain features in type 1 diabetes. Here immunoSEQ multiplex PCR was the method, and the copy in TCRdb shows in-frame clones only, minus some. In the table there are hundreds of thousands of clones, over 11% of which are singletons. Material for sequencing was naive CD4+ T cells from blood. These receptors came from a man aged 18 to 29 with type 1 diabetes. The conserved cysteine and the conserved F or W are not part of the CDR3 here.

V,CDR3
TRBV2,ASSRDIPEAF
TRBV9,ASSSPTGTSGSFTDTQY
TRBV6-5,ASSQAVNTEAF
TRBV27,ASSSGFADTQY
TRBV11-2,ASSLGQIYEQY
TRBV18,ASSPGVADNTEAF
TRBV7-2,ASSLGGSGRSNEQF
TRBV9,ASSAVPAGHEQY
TRBV30,AWSFSETQY
TRBV28,ASSYGDYGYT
TRBV6-5,ASSADRSGQPQH
TRBV7-2,ASSLETVGGTQY
TRBV6-1,ASSEAWGDYGYT
TRBV9,ASSVASGPYNEQF
TRBV11-2,ASTRADRAGETQY
TRBV7-9,ASSLVPGGNEQF
TRBV10-3,AISQDRESGEQY
TRBV6-1,ASSEGLAGFSEQF
TRBV28,ASSPGGTGKNIQY
TRBV30,AWSPSRETQY
TRBV4-3,ASSQDRSSNQPQH
TRBV5-1,ASSLALSSADTQY
TRBV7-9,ASSSISGTYEQY
TRBV5-1,ASNSPGTYNEQF
TRBV7-3,ASSLRDGGWNEQF
TRBV4-3,ASSQDAPPVDTQY
TRBV15,ATSTYGGQVSRELF
TRBV6-6,ASSWTGGRQPQH
TRBV30,ACMGWGVRKSTFGYT
TRBV29-1,SASVPELGEQY
TRBV28,ASSPRYNEQF
TRBV7-3,ASSLDRDRTDTQY
TRBV6-5,ASSSAGTGGREQF
TRBV4-1,ASSQEAGSVGVVF
TRBV10-3,AISEGAGMGSNTEAF
TRBV5-6,ASSLRDGNIQY
TRBV7-2,ASSLSPNEKLF
TRBV4-2,ASSQDAPGLAARDTQY
TRBV30,AWSLGSGFSGELF
TRBV29-1,SVGQQYEQY
TRBV7-9,ASSFLAAYEQY